Listed below are T cell receptor beta chains from one sample, sequenced in a study of blood T cell repertoires in COVID-19. Method: immunoSEQ multiplex PCR; TCRdb's copy keeps in-frame clones and lacks some. The sample includes about 72,000 clones, over 75% of them seen just once. Material for sequencing was peripheral blood. Receptor source: a man in his forties or fifties with acute or convalescent COVID-19. The CDR3 runs from the conserved cysteine through the conserved F or W. D genes are given only for firm matches. Clone size appears in some rows only: once, few, many, or a class for an expanded clone.

j_call: TRBJ1-5
clone_size: -
d_call: -
v_call: TRBV4-1
cdr3_nt: TGCGCCAGCAGCCAAGATTTAGGGAGTTATCAGCCCCAGCATTTT
cdr3_aa: CASSQDLGSYQPQHF

j_call: TRBJ1-3
clone_size: -
d_call: -
v_call: TRBV19
cdr3_nt: TGTGCCAGTAGGCGGGTGGATGCTGGAAACACCATATATTTT
cdr3_aa: CASRRVDAGNTIYF

j_call: TRBJ2-7
clone_size: -
d_call: TRBD1
v_call: TRBV27
cdr3_nt: TGTGCCATACCCAGGACAGGTCGGTCCTACGAGCAGTACTTC
cdr3_aa: CAIPRTGRSYEQYF

j_call: TRBJ2-7
clone_size: once
d_call: -
v_call: TRBV7-9
cdr3_nt: TGTGCCAGCAGCTTTTCTAATATTCCCTTGGAGCAGTACTTC
cdr3_aa: CASSFSNIPLEQYF

j_call: TRBJ1-1
clone_size: -
d_call: -
v_call: TRBV18
cdr3_nt: TGTGCCAGCTCACCTGGGCAAGACACTGAAGCTTTCTTT
cdr3_aa: CASSPGQDTEAFF

j_call: TRBJ1-1
clone_size: -
d_call: -
v_call: TRBV9
cdr3_nt: TGTGCCAGCAGCCTTTGGGACAAGGCGAACACTGAAGCTTTCTTT
cdr3_aa: CASSLWDKANTEAFF

j_call: TRBJ1-1
clone_size: once
d_call: -
v_call: TRBV21-1
cdr3_nt: TGTGCCAGCAGCACATCTCGGGACAAAGCGGACACTGAAGCTTTCTTT
cdr3_aa: CASSTSRDKADTEAFF

j_call: TRBJ2-7
clone_size: once
d_call: -
v_call: TRBV24-1
cdr3_nt: TGTGCCACCAGTGAAACAGGGAATAGCGACGAGCAGTACTTC
cdr3_aa: CATSETGNSDEQYF

j_call: TRBJ1-2
clone_size: -
d_call: -
v_call: TRBV6-1
cdr3_nt: TGTGCCAGCAGTGAAACTCCCCAGGGGCATGGCTACACCTTC
cdr3_aa: CASSETPQGHGYTF

j_call: TRBJ1-1
clone_size: once
d_call: -
v_call: TRBV6-1
cdr3_nt: TGTGCCAGCAGTGAACATTTGAACACTGAAGCTTTCTTT
cdr3_aa: CASSEHLNTEAFF

j_call: TRBJ1-5
clone_size: -
d_call: TRBD1
v_call: TRBV28
cdr3_nt: TGTGCCAGCAGCTCAGGGGGTATGGGCAATCAGCCCCAGCATTTT
cdr3_aa: CASSSGGMGNQPQHF

j_call: TRBJ2-5
clone_size: -
d_call: -
v_call: TRBV29-1
cdr3_nt: TGCAGCGTGAACACCCAGTTGATCCAAGAGACCCAGTACTTC
cdr3_aa: CSVNTQLIQETQYF

j_call: TRBJ1-5
clone_size: -
d_call: -
v_call: TRBV24-1
cdr3_nt: TGTGCCACCGCGGCGTATAGCAATCAGCCCCAGCATTTT
cdr3_aa: CATAAYSNQPQHF

j_call: TRBJ1-1
clone_size: -
d_call: -
v_call: TRBV28
cdr3_nt: TGTGCCAGCAGGAAGACAGGAAACACTGAAGCTTTCTTT
cdr3_aa: CASRKTGNTEAFF

j_call: TRBJ2-2
clone_size: -
d_call: -
v_call: TRBV18
cdr3_nt: TGTGCCAGCTCACCATGGGAGAGCACCGGGGAGCTGTTTTTT
cdr3_aa: CASSPWESTGELFF

j_call: TRBJ2-7
clone_size: -
d_call: TRBD1
v_call: TRBV6-5
cdr3_nt: TGTGCCAGCAGCCGTACGGGACAGGTCTCCGAGCAGTACTTC
cdr3_aa: CASSRTGQVSEQYF

j_call: TRBJ1-1
clone_size: -
d_call: TRBD1
v_call: TRBV27
cdr3_nt: TGTGCCAGCAGTACGTACCACAGGGGGACTACTGAAGCTTTCTTT
cdr3_aa: CASSTYHRGTTEAFF

j_call: TRBJ2-3
clone_size: -
d_call: TRBD2
v_call: TRBV18
cdr3_nt: TGTGCCAGCTCACCCGGACTAGCGGGGGCCACAAGCACAGATACGCAGTATTTT
cdr3_aa: CASSPGLAGATSTDTQYF

j_call: TRBJ1-4
clone_size: -
d_call: TRBD1
v_call: TRBV7-9
cdr3_nt: TGTGCCAGCAGGCCGACAGGGAGGAATGAAAAACTGTTTTTT
cdr3_aa: CASRPTGRNEKLFF

j_call: TRBJ2-7
clone_size: -
d_call: -
v_call: TRBV14
cdr3_nt: TGTGCCAGCAGCCACCATACTGCGGGGTGGAATTACGAGCAGTACTTC
cdr3_aa: CASSHHTAGWNYEQYF

j_call: TRBJ2-2
clone_size: -
d_call: TRBD1
v_call: TRBV5-1
cdr3_nt: TGCGCCAGCAGGCTGGGGACAGGGACGAACACCGGGGAGCTGTTTTTT
cdr3_aa: CASRLGTGTNTGELFF

j_call: TRBJ2-7
clone_size: few
d_call: -
v_call: TRBV19
cdr3_nt: TGTGCCAGTAGCTACGACTTTTCTGCCTACGAGCAGTACTTC
cdr3_aa: CASSYDFSAYEQYF

j_call: TRBJ1-2
clone_size: -
d_call: TRBD1
v_call: TRBV19
cdr3_nt: TGTGCCAGCGGACAGGCCCTCTATGGCTACACCTTC
cdr3_aa: CASGQALYGYTF

j_call: TRBJ1-5
clone_size: -
d_call: TRBD1
v_call: TRBV6-5
cdr3_nt: TGTGCCAGCAGACGACAGGGGCCTTCCAATCAGCCCCAGCATTTT
cdr3_aa: CASRRQGPSNQPQHF

j_call: TRBJ2-7
clone_size: -
d_call: -
v_call: TRBV3-1/TRBV3-2
cdr3_nt: TGTGCCAGCAGCCAGGATTGGGTTCTAGCTGAGCAGTACTTC
cdr3_aa: CASSQDWVLAEQYF

j_call: TRBJ2-6
clone_size: -
d_call: -
v_call: TRBV7-8
cdr3_nt: TGTGCCAGCAGCTTAGATGGCCACAGCCTTAGCGTCTCTGGGGCCAACGTCCTGACTTTC
cdr3_aa: CASSLDGHSLSVSGANVLTF

j_call: TRBJ1-3
clone_size: -
d_call: -
v_call: TRBV5-1
cdr3_nt: TGCGCCAGCAGCGGCGGCGCAACCACTGGAAACACCATATATTTT
cdr3_aa: CASSGGATTGNTIYF

j_call: TRBJ2-7
clone_size: -
d_call: TRBD1
v_call: TRBV18
cdr3_nt: TGTGCCAGCTCACCACTGGACAGGGCCGAGCAGTACTTC
cdr3_aa: CASSPLDRAEQYF